This T cell receptor (beta chain) comes out of a study of T cell repertoires in cytomegalovirus infection. Whole-study findings and limits: Frequencies of public TCR beta families were cumulated, and this identified carriers of CMV plus the relevant HLA.

TCRdb reprocessed the reads via MiXCR and lists one record per CDR3 protein. The sample lists about 740,000 distinct CDR3 sequences, 35% occurring once. Looked up from germline, CDR1 is DFQATT and CDR2 is SNEGSKA (reference sequence). Trimming stripped 6 bases from V and 5 bases from J, with 13 bases between. This CDR3 is built from 12 residues. In this sample, this clonotype turned up a few times. The antigen is unknown. Sequencing was performed on PBMCs. The chain carries TRBV20-1 and TRBJ2-5; the D call may be TRBD1 or TRBD2 (5 bases each). The clonotype comes from a human donor in good health (CMV status not recorded). Some clones in this sample may be carry-over from other donors' samples. The CDR3 loop is CSAVPWGETQYF. CDR3 sequence (DNA): TGCAGTGCGGTACCTTGGGGGGAGACCCAGTACTTC.